The entry below describes one TCR beta chain. Its antigen is currently not known. No base qualities exist here, and no much larger clone lies one base off it. A total of some 30 patients with locally advanced or metastatic urothelial carcinoma, treated at Memorial Sloan Kettering on a trial protocol, made up the cohort. Peripheral blood mononuclear cells were collected pretreatment and during treatment, at between 1 and 8 total time points per patient. The Qiagen DNeasy Blood extraction kit was used to purify genomic DNA from total PBMCs and tumor samples. Collected pretreatment and during treatment, PBMCs were isolated and stored as previously described. The source of the sample is a study of PD-L1 blockade in urothelial cancer (dated by TCRdb to the late 2010s). Study-level background: Every patient began therapy in 2014 and was given atezolizumab 1,200 mg intravenously every 3 weeks. An exploratory multi-omic analysis was conducted of the somatic, immune and clinical correlates of response to PD-L1 blockade with atezolizumab in urothelial cancer. In the same patients, pretreatment tumors underwent whole exome sequencing and RNA sequencing in addition to TCR sequencing. Blood samples gave a median of about 150,000 T cells and 77,000 or so unique TCRs, with a median clonality of around 0.074. Progression-free survival longer than 6 months counted as durable clinical benefit, and TCR features were additionally tested against both progression-free and overall survival. Blood samples were analyzed 3 weeks after the start of treatment (second dose) and 6 weeks after the start of treatment. Durable clinical benefit was achieved by nine patients but not by the remaining 20. TCR sequencing covered pretreatment tumor samples and matched, serially collected peripheral blood taken before and after atezolizumab treatment. About 85% of the roughly 29 patients were identified as males with urothelial cancer of bladder origin, and a prior smoking history was reported by 18 of 29 patients. Patients had an ECOG performance status of 0 or 1 and had received between 0 and 3 prior chemotherapy regimens. Under 30 patients had pretreatment blood TCR-seq, 24 had at least one posttreatment blood collection, and 24 had tumor TCR-seq.

The paper as a whole reports these results and caveats: Because the sample size was small (n of about 27) and many of the analyses were exploratory, the results are meant to be hypothesis-generating. A pretreatment peripheral blood TCR clonality below the median was linked to improved progression-free and overall survival. Among patients with durable benefit, tumor-associated TCR clones showed greater expansion in peripheral blood 3 weeks after treatment started (n ≈ 21, p = 0.022).

Each PCR received spiked-in synthetic TCR analog templates so that absolute template abundance could be estimated from read counts. TCRbeta CDR3 regions were amplified from genomic DNA with bias-controlled V and J gene primers using the immunoSEQ assay. Rearranged TCRbeta segments were sequenced at approximately 20X coverage. The source study handled its data this way. Clustering was used to correct sequencing errors, and CDR3s were annotated against IMGT to assign V, D and J genes. Downstream analyses used only productive TCRbeta rearrangements and left out out-of-frame or stop-codon sequences. Clonality was computed as one minus Shannon entropy normalized by the log of the number of unique productive sequences. Fisher's exact test with Benjamini-Hochberg correction, using a cutoff of adjusted p below 0.01, was how clones that differed between time points or between blood and tumor were identified. TCRdb re-hosts the immuneACCESS table, in-frame sequences only. Its copies lack some clones; in the studies checked, an unresolved V gene accounts for under half of them, and the cause for the rest is not known. Clonal size and the V and J genes are those of that table, whereas D and trimming came from the DNA. This sample holds about 74,000 clones; around four fifths were observed only once. The ten largest clones take up roughly 4.8% of the sample.

Reading from cysteine to phenylalanine, the CDR3 counts 11 amino acids. Of the read, only the CDR3 DNA is kept; its 33 bases are in frame from base 1. CDR1 is given as LNHDA and CDR2 as SQIVND, both from the germline V gene (reference sequence). V is reduced by 7 bases and J by 5 bases, leaving a spacing of 6 bases between them. The TCR comes from a man between 65 and 85 years old with urothelial cancer. The sequences come from PBMCs, collected around atezolizumab (anti-PD-L1) treatment. The sequence is built from TRBV19 and TRBJ2-1; the D gene cannot be resolved reliably. The nucleotide sequence is TGTGCCAGTACTACTAACAATGAGCAGTTCTTC. It codes for CASTTNNEQFF.